The 5 T cell receptor beta chains reported below all come from one sample, sequenced in a study of response to subunit inactivated influenza vaccine. Using its own MiXCR run on the RT-PCR reads, TCRdb lists one record per CDR3 protein. The sample yields about 530,000 distinct CDR3 sequences, 10% to 15% seen once. Sequences were derived from PBMCs from blood, sampled roughly 6 weeks after vaccination. These receptors were obtained from a middle-aged man who received an inactivated influenza vaccine.

In nucleotides, the CDR3 is TGTGCCAGCAGGACGGACAGCGGAGTCACAGATACGCAGTATTTT. It specifies CASRTDSGVTDTQYF. J is TRBJ2-3 and V is TRBV6-2 or TRBV6-3; tentative D call: TRBD1 (6 bases). V lost 6 bases and J 2 bases, leaving 15 bases between the germline ends. Germline CDR1 is MNHEY and CDR2 is SVGEGT. The CDR3 has 15 residues.

This chain joins TRBV5-1 and TRBJ2-3, with a possible D match to TRBD2 (6 bases). Between the trimmed V and J ends, which lost 1 base and 2 bases, there was a span of 11 bases. CDR1 and CDR2 (germline): SGHRS, YFSETQ. The CDR3 sequence is 15 residues long. In nucleotides, the CDR3 is TGCGCCAGCAGCTTGTCCGGCGGGACCACAGATACGCAGTATTTT. It encodes CASSLSGGTTDTQYF.

At least ten counts were recorded for this clonotype. The chain is built from TRBV11-2 and TRBJ2-7; 9 bases agree with TRBD1. V gave up 1 base and J gave up 2 bases; unmatched junction bases: 3. CDR3 size: 15 residues. Looked up from germline, CDR1 is SGHAT and CDR2 is FQNNGV. CDR3 nucleotides: TGTGCCAGCAGCTTAGGGGACAGGGCAACCTACGAGCAGTACTTC. It yields the protein CASSLGDRATYEQYF.

This clonotype was seen a handful of times. The chain couples TRBV6-2 or TRBV6-3 to TRBJ2-3; D perhaps matches TRBD1 (5 bases). Between the trimmed V and J ends, which lost 0 bases and 1 base, there was a span of 11 bases. Germline V CDR1 and CDR2: MNHEY, SVGEGT. The CDR3 consists of 16 residues. CDR3 DNA: TGTGCCAGCAGTTACTCGGTGGGGCAGGGCACAGATACGCAGTATTTT. Its translation: CASSYSVGQGTDTQYF.

This clonotype was seen only a few times. The chain couples TRBV4-1 to TRBJ2-2, with unresolved D. The CDR3 is made up of 14 amino acids. Trimming removed 2 bases from V and 2 bases from J, with 6 bases in between. Germline CDR1 MGHRA, CDR2 YSYEKL. The CDR3 nucleotides are TGCGCCAGCAGCCAACCTACAAACACCGGGGAGCTGTTTTTT. It translates to CASSQPTNTGELFF.